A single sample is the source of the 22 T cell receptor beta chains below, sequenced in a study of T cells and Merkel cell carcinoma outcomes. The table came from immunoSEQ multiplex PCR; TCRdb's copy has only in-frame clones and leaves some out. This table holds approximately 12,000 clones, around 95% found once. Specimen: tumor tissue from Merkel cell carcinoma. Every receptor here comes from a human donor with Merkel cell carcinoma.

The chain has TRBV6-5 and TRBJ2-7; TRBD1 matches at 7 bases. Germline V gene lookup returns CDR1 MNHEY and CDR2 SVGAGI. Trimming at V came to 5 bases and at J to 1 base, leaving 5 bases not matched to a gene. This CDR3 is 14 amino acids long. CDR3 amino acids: CASSRDRSSYEQYF. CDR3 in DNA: TGTGCCAGCAGTAGGGACAGATCTTCCTACGAGCAGTACTTC.

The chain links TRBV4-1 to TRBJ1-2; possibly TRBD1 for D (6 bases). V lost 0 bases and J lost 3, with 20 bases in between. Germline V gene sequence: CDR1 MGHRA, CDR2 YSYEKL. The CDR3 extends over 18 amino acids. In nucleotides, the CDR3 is TGCGCCAGCAGCCAAGATCCTGGAGACGTCGGGGGGCACTATGGCTACACCTTC. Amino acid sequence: CASSQDPGDVGGHYGYTF.

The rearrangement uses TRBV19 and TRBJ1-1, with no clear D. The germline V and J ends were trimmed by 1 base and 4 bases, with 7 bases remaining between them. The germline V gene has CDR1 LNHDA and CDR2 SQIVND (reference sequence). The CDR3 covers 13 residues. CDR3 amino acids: CASSIGGGTEAFF. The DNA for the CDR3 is TGTGCCAGTAGTATAGGTGGAGGCACTGAAGCTTTCTTT.

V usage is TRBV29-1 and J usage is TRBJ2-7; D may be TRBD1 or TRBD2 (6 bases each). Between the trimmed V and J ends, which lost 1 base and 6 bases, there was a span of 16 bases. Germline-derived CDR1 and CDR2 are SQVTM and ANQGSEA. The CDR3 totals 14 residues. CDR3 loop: CSVEGLRETGEQYF. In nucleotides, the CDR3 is TGCAGCGTTGAAGGACTCCGGGAGACAGGCGAGCAGTACTTC.

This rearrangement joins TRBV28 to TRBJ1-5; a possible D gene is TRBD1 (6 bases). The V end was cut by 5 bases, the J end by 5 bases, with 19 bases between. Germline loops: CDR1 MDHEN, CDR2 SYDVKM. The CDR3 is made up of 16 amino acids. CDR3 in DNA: TGTGCCAGCAGTCCAAGCCTTCAGGGGAACTATCAGCCCCAGCATTTT. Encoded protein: CASSPSLQGNYQPQHF. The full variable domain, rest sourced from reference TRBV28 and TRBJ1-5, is DVKVTQSSRYLVKRTGEKVFLECVQDMDHENMFWYRQDPGLGLRLIYFSYDVKMKEKGDIPEGYSVSREKKERFSLILESASTNQTSMYLCASSPSLQGNYQPQHFGDGTRLSIL.

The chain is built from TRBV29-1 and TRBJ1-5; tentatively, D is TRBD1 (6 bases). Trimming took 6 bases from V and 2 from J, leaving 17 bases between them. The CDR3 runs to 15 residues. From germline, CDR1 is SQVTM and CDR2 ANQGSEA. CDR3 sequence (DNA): TGCAGCGTCGTTACAGGGACTCTTGGCAATCAGCCCCAGCATTTT. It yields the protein CSVVTGTLGNQPQHF. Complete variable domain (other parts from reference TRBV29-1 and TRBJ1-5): SAVISQKPSRDICQRGTSLTIQCQVDSQVTMMFWYRQQPGQSLTLIATANQGSEATYESGFVIDKFPISRPNLTFSTLTVSNMSPEDSSIYLCSVVTGTLGNQPQHFGDGTRLSIL.

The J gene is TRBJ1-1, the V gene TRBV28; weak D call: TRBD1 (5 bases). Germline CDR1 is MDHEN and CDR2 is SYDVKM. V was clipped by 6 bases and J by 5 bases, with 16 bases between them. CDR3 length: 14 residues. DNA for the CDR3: TGTGCCAGCAGGATCTGGGGGAGGGGAACTGAAGCTTTCTTT. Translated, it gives CASRIWGRGTEAFF.

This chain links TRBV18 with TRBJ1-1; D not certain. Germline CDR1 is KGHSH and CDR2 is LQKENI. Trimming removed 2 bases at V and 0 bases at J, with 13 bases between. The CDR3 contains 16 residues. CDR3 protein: CASSPYPLGMNTEAFF. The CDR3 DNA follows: TGTGCCAGCTCACCATATCCCCTGGGGATGAACACTGAAGCTTTCTTT.

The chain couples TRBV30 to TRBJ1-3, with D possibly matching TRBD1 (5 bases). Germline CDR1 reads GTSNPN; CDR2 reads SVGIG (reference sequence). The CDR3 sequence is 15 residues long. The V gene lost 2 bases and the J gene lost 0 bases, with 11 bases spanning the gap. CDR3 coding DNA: TGTGCCTGGAGTAGAACCGGACACTCTGGAAACACCATATATTTT. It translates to CAWSRTGHSGNTIYF.

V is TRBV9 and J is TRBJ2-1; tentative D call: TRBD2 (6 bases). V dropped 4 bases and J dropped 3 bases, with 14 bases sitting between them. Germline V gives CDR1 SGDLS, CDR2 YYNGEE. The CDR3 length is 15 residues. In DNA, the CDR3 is TGTGCCAGCAGCATCAGCGGGTCTTTCTACAATGAGCAGTTCTTC. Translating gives CASSISGSFYNEQFF.

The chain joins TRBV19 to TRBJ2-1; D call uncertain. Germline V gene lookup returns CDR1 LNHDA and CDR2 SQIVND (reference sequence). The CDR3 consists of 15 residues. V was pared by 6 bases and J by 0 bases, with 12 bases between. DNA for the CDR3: TGTGCCAGTAGACAAACTTTGGGCTCCTACAATGAGCAGTTCTTC. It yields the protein CASRQTLGSYNEQFF.

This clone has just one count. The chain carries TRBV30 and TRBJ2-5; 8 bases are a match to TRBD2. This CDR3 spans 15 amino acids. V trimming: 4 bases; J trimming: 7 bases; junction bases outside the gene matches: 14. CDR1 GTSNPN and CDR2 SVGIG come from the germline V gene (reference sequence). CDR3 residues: CAWTPRGTRGGTQYF. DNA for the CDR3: TGTGCCTGGACCCCGAGGGGGACCCGGGGGGGGACCCAGTACTTC.

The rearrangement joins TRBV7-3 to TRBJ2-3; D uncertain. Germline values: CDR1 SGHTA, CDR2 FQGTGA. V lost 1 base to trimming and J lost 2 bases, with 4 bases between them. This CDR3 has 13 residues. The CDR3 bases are TGTGCCAGCAGCTTAAGTGTCACAGATACGCAGTATTTT. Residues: CASSLSVTDTQYF.

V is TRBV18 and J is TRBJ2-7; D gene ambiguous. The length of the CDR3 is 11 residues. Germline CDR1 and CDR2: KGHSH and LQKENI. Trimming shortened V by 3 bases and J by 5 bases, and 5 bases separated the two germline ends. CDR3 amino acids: CASSPLHEQYF. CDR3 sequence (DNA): TGTGCCAGCTCACCCCTCCACGAGCAGTACTTC.

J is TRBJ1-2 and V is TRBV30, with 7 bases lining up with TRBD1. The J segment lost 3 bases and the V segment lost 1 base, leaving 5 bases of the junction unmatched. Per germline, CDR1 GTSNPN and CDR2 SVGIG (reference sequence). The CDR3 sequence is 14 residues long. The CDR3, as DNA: TGTGCCTGGAGTGGGGATACAGGGGACTATGGCTACACCTTC. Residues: CAWSGDTGDYGYTF. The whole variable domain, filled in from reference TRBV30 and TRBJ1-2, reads SQTIHQWPATLVQPVGSPLSLECTVEGTSNPNLYWYRQAAGRGLQLLFYSVGIGQISSEVPQNLSASRPQDRQFILSSKKLLLSDSGFYLCAWSGDTGDYGYTFGSGTRLTVV.

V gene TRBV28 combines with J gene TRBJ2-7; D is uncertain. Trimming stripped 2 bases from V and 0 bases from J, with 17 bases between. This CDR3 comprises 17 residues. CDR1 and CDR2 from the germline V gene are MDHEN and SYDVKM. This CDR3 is CASSLVGSAADSYEQYF. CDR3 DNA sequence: TGTGCCAGCAGTTTAGTTGGGTCGGCGGCGGACTCCTACGAGCAGTACTTC.

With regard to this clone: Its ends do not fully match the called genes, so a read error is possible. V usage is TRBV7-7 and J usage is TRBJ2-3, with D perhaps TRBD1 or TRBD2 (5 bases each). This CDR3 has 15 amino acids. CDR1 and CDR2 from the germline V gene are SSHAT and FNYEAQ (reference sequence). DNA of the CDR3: TGTGCTAGCAGCTTAGGGGAGACACGAACAGATACGCAGTATTTT. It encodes CASSLGETRTDTQYF.

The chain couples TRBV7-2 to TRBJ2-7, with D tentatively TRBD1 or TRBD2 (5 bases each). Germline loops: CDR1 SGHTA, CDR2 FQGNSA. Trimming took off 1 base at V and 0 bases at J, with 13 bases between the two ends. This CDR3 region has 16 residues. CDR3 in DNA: TGTGCCAGCAGCTTAGGGGGGTCAGCGCTCTCCTACGAGCAGTACTTC. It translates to CASSLGGSALSYEQYF.

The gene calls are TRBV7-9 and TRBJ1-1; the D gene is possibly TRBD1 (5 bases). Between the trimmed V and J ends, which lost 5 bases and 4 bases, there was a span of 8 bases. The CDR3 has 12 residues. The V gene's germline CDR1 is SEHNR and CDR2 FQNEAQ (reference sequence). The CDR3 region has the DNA TGTGCCAGCAGCCTGGGGACCACTGAAGCTTTCTTT. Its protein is CASSLGTTEAFF.

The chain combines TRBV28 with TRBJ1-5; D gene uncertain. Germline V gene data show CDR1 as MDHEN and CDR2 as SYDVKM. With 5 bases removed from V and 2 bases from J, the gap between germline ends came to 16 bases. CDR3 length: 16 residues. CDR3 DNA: TGTGCCAGCAGTAGACCGAGTATGCGGCGCAATCAGCCCCAGCATTTT. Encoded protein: CASSRPSMRRNQPQHF.

The CDR3 bases are TGTGCCAGCAGCTCCCCCGCTAGCGGGAACACCGGGGAGCTGTTTTTT. Translated: CASSSPASGNTGELFF. V and J are TRBV5-4 and TRBJ2-2, with 7 bases fitting TRBD2. The germline V gene has CDR1 SGHNT and CDR2 YYREEE (reference sequence). Trimming cost V 3 bases and J 1 base; bases outside gene matches: 6. The CDR3 covers 16 residues.

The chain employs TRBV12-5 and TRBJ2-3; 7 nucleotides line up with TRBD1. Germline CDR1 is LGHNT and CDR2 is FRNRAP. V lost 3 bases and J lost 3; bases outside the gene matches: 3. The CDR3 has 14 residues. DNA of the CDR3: TGTGCTAGTGGTTTAGACAGGGAAACAGATACGCAGTATTTT. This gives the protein CASGLDRETDTQYF.